One and the same sample provided the 31 T cell receptor beta chains below, sequenced in a study of OX40 agonist ivuxolimab in advanced cancers. The table came from immunoSEQ multiplex PCR; TCRdb's copy has only in-frame clones and leaves some out. Of over 55,000 clones listed, 86% are singletons. Sequencing used CD4+ or CD8+ T cells sorted from blood, obtained in a trial of the OX40 agonist ivuxolimab. Source of these receptors: an adult with an advanced solid tumor such as melanoma, head and neck, liver or kidney cancer.

The V gene is TRBV5-5, the J gene TRBJ2-1, with 9 bases that match TRBD2. Germline assignment: CDR1 SGHKS and CDR2 YYEKEE (reference sequence). V gave up 4 bases and J gave up 3 bases; unmatched junction bases: 8. This CDR3 has 16 amino acids. CDR3 loop: CASSGSSGTLYNEQFF. CDR3 nucleotide sequence: TGTGCCAGCAGCGGGTCTAGCGGGACGCTCTACAATGAGCAGTTCTTC. Filled out from reference TRBV5-5 and TRBJ2-1, the complete variable domain reads DAGVTQSPTHLIKTRGQQVTLRCSPISGHKSVSWYQQVLGQGPQFIFQYYEKEERGRGNFPDRFSARQFPNYSSELNVNALLLGDSALYLCASSGSSGTLYNEQFFGPGTRLTVL.

By share, this clone ranks as medium-sized. The chain is built from TRBV2 and TRBJ2-7; 7 nucleotides align to TRBD1. The CDR3 has 15 amino acids. V lost 4 bases to trimming and J lost 3 bases; unmatched junction nucleotides: 9. Germline assignment: CDR1 SNHLY and CDR2 FYNNEI. The DNA for the CDR3 is TGTGCCAGCAGTGGTGAACAGGGGAACAACTACGAGCAGTACTTC. Translating gives CASSGEQGNNYEQYF.

The V call is TRBV6-5, the J call TRBJ2-7; tentatively, D is TRBD2 (5 bases). Per germline, CDR1 MNHEY and CDR2 SVGAGI. The CDR3 is 11 residues long. V lost 10 bases and J 4 bases, leaving 11 bases between the germline ends. This chain's CDR3 is CATRTGYEQYF. CDR3 coding DNA: TGTGCCACCCGAACGGGGTACGAGCAGTACTTC.

The chain joins TRBV28 to TRBJ1-4, with 7 bases fitting TRBD1. This CDR3 comprises 15 residues. The V and J ends lost 5 bases and 1 base, in that order; junction bases with no gene match: 4. Germline-derived CDR1 and CDR2 are MDHEN and SYDVKM. CDR3 sequence reads: CASSTYRGTNEKLFF. The CDR3 DNA reads as TGTGCCAGCAGTACTTACAGGGGAACTAATGAAAAACTGTTTTTT.

The V call is TRBV27, the J call TRBJ2-1; TRBD1 aligns across 10 bases. V was pared by 7 bases and J by 2 bases, with 11 bases of the junction left unmatched. The V gene's germline CDR1 is MNHEY and CDR2 SMNVEV (reference sequence). This CDR3 is 17 amino acids long. CDR3 sequence reads: CASKSLGTGATYNEQFF. DNA for the CDR3: TGTGCCAGCAAATCGCTTGGGACAGGGGCGACCTACAATGAGCAGTTCTTC.

The CDR3 here is CAISASGIYNEQFF. CDR3 nucleotides: TGTGCCATCAGTGCTAGCGGGATCTACAATGAGCAGTTCTTC. The chain uses TRBV10-3 and TRBJ2-1; 9 bases align to TRBD2. From germline, CDR1 is ENHRY and CDR2 SYGVKD. V dropped 4 bases and J dropped 3; count of bases not matched to a gene: 1. The CDR3 covers 14 residues.

This clone was counted only a few times. The chain has TRBV7-2 and TRBJ2-5; D perhaps matches TRBD1 (5 bases). V was shortened by 1 base and J by 4 bases, with 13 bases between the two germline ends. The CDR3 has 15 amino acids. Germline CDR1 and CDR2: SGHTA and FQGNSA. The CDR3 nucleotides are TGTGCCAGCAGCTTAGAGGCCCCCAGGGTAGAGACCCAGTACTTC. Its translation: CASSLEAPRVETQYF.

The chain uses TRBV4-1 and TRBJ2-1; 10 nucleotides match TRBD2. Trimming at V came to 5 bases and at J to 2 bases, leaving 3 bases not matched to a gene. CDR3 length: 15 amino acids. Looked up from germline, CDR1 is MGHRA and CDR2 is YSYEKL. CDR3 sequence: CASSFGLAAYNEQFF. CDR3 coding DNA: TGCGCCAGCAGCTTCGGACTAGCGGCCTACAATGAGCAGTTCTTC.

The chain links TRBV5-1 to TRBJ2-3, with 9 bases lining up with TRBD1. CDR3 length: 15 amino acids. Germline V gene sequence: CDR1 SGHRS, CDR2 YFSETQ. V dropped 3 bases and J dropped 6; count of bases not matched to a gene: 8. The CDR3 reads CASSSGQGGLDTQYF. CDR3 nucleotides: TGCGCCAGCAGCTCGGGACAGGGAGGGTTGGATACGCAGTATTTT.

The rearrangement uses TRBV18 and TRBJ1-1; D is unclear. The germline V and J ends were trimmed by 2 bases and 3 bases, with 13 bases remaining between them. There are 15 residues in the CDR3. Germline V lookup: CDR1 KGHSH, CDR2 LQKENI. CDR3 sequence (DNA): TGTGCCAGCTCACCAGGTAGGCTGTCGGACACTGAAGCTTTCTTT. Translation gives CASSPGRLSDTEAFF.

The V gene is TRBV6-5, the J gene TRBJ1-5, with D unresolved. The V end was cut by 6 bases, the J end by 0 bases, with 9 bases between. Germline V gene lookup returns CDR1 MNHEY and CDR2 SVGAGI. The CDR3 loop spans 14 amino acids. CDR3 nucleotides: TGTGCCAGCAGCCAGACCCTTAGCAATCAGCCCCAGCATTTT. This translates into CASSQTLSNQPQHF.

J is TRBJ2-2 and V is TRBV4-3, with 11 positions matching TRBD2. The V gene's germline CDR1 is LGHNA and CDR2 YSLEER. The CDR3 length is 17 residues. Germline trimming cut 3 bases from V and 7 bases from J; bases unmatched to any gene: 10. CDR3 residues: CASSQSLAGGVGGELFF. The CDR3 region has the DNA TGCGCCAGCAGCCAGTCCCTAGCGGGGGGTGTCGGCGGGGAGCTGTTTTTT.

The genes are TRBV2 and TRBJ1-1; no reliable D call. The CDR3 has 11 amino acids. V gave up 6 bases and J gave up 3 bases, with 5 bases separating them. Germline-derived CDR1 and CDR2 are SNHLY and FYNNEI. Here the CDR3 reads CASSLDTEAFF. CDR3 nucleotides: TGTGCCAGCAGCCTAGACACTGAAGCTTTCTTT.

CDR3 protein: CASSSGQGSSPLHF. For the CDR3, the DNA is TGTGCCAGCAGTTCGGGACAGGGTAGTTCACCCCTCCACTTT. The rearrangement links TRBV28 to TRBJ1-6; 9 bases align to TRBD1. Germline CDR1 is MDHEN and CDR2 is SYDVKM. This CDR3 has 14 residues. Trimming took 4 bases from V and 9 from J; bases not matched to a gene: 4.

The chain has TRBV11-2 and TRBJ2-5, with TRBD2 as a possible D gene (6 bases). The CDR3 runs 11 residues. Trimming removed 5 bases from V and 5 bases from J, with 6 bases in between. In germline, CDR1 is SGHAT, CDR2 FQNNGV. The CDR3 bases are TGTGCCAGCAGCGGGGGGGAGACCCAGTACTTC. Protein product: CASSGGETQYF.

This chain links TRBV10-2 with TRBJ1-5; D gene ambiguous. V gave up 7 bases and J gave up 2 bases, with 18 bases separating them. CDR1 WSHSY and CDR2 SAAADI come from the germline V gene. The CDR3 totals 16 residues. The CDR3 DNA is TGCGCCAGCACCAATTTTGGTATTCGCGGCAATCAGCCCCAGCATTTT. Translating it yields CASTNFGIRGNQPQHF.

The V and J genes are TRBV5-4 and TRBJ1-4; 9 bases are a match to TRBD1. The junction had 5 bases not matched to a gene; V was cut back by 3 bases and J by 8 bases. The CDR3 length is 14 residues. Germline V CDR1 and CDR2: SGHNT, YYREEE (reference sequence). CDR3 sequence: CASSSTGGIEKLFF. CDR3 in DNA: TGTGCCAGCAGCTCCACAGGGGGCATCGAAAAACTGTTTTTT.

V and J are TRBV21-1 and TRBJ1-3. TRBV21-1 is designated a pseudogene. CDR3 length equals 21 residues. The CDR3 protein is CASSKEGCRVRENRSGNTIYF. The CDR3 coding sequence is TGTGCCAGCAGCAAAGAGGGTTGCCGGGTCCGGGAAAATCGGTCTGGAAACACCATATATTTT.

This chain links TRBV7-9 with TRBJ1-1; 9 nucleotides agree with TRBD1. The CDR3 extends over 15 amino acids. Germline V gene sequence: CDR1 SEHNR, CDR2 FQNEAQ (reference sequence). The junction had 8 bases not matched to a gene; V was cut back by 3 bases and J by 6 bases. In nucleotides, the CDR3 is TGTGCCAGCAGCTTCGAAAAACAGGGGGCCCCTGAAGCTTTCTTT. Amino acids: CASSFEKQGAPEAFF.

The chain carries TRBV21-1 and TRBJ2-5; the tabulated D call, TRBD2, remains unverified against the DNA. TRBV21-1 is labeled a pseudogene. The length of the CDR3 is 15 residues. CDR3 bases: TGTGCCAGCAGCAAACAGCGGGAGGGCCAAGAGACCCAGTACTTC. Translated: CASSKQREGQETQYF.

The rearrangement links TRBV5-1 to TRBJ1-6; 11 nucleotides match TRBD1. Trimming at V came to 4 bases and at J to 9 bases, leaving 6 bases not matched to a gene. CDR1 and CDR2 from the germline V gene are SGHRS and YFSETQ. This CDR3 contains 15 residues. The CDR3 loop reads CASSGGTGGVSPLHF. The CDR3 DNA reads as TGCGCCAGCAGCGGAGGGACAGGGGGAGTTTCACCCCTCCACTTT.

The chain has TRBV15 and TRBJ2-1; no firm D call. Trimming stripped 1 base from V and 4 bases from J, with 14 bases between. The CDR3 spans 16 residues. CDR1 is LNHNV and CDR2 is YYDKDF in the germline V gene (reference sequence). The CDR3 here is CATSRVWVDRYNEQFF. The CDR3, as DNA: TGTGCCACCAGCAGAGTGTGGGTGGATAGGTACAATGAGCAGTTCTTC.

Worth noting for this clone: Different DNA sequences within this sample yield the same CDR3. This chain joins TRBV7-9 and TRBJ1-2; a possible D gene is TRBD1 (5 bases). Per germline, CDR1 SEHNR and CDR2 FQNEAQ (reference sequence). With 2 bases removed from V and 2 bases from J, the gap between germline ends came to 12 bases. There are 15 residues in the CDR3. In DNA form, the CDR3 reads TGTGCCAGCAGCTTAAAGTCTGGGGGAAACTATGGCTACACCTTC. Translated, it gives CASSLKSGGNYGYTF. The full variable domain, its missing parts supplied by reference TRBV7-9 and TRBJ1-2, is DTGVSQNPRHKITKRGQNVTFRCDPISEHNRLYWYRQTLGQGPEFLTYFQNEAQLEKSRLLSDRFSAERPKGSFSTLEIQRTEQGDSAMYLCASSLKSGGNYGYTFGSGTRLTVV.

Of note for this clone: Different DNA sequences within this sample yield the same CDR3. This rearrangement joins TRBV5-4 to TRBJ2-3, with D uncertain. Germline CDR1 reads SGHNT; CDR2 reads YYREEE (reference sequence). Trimming cost V 4 bases and J 2 bases, with 14 bases left between them. The CDR3 has 15 residues. The CDR3: CASSPAAEVTDTQYF. Written as DNA, the CDR3 is TGTGCCAGCAGCCCGGCGGCAGAAGTCACAGATACGCAGTATTTT.

This clone came up a few times. The gene calls are TRBV7-8 and TRBJ1-4, with D uncertain. Trimming pared 5 bases from V and 0 bases from J, leaving 7 bases between. This CDR3 is built from 14 residues. Germline lookup yields CDR1 SGHVS and CDR2 FQNEAQ. The CDR3 sequence is CASSATATNEKLFF. The CDR3 DNA follows: TGTGCCAGCAGCGCCACAGCAACTAATGAAAAACTGTTTTTT.

V and J are TRBV5-1 and TRBJ2-3; 7 positions match TRBD2. After removal of 0 bases from V and 1 base from J, the junction contained 5 bases not matched to a gene. The CDR3 extends over 16 amino acids. Germline V gene sequence: CDR1 SGHRS, CDR2 YFSETQ. The CDR3 loop is CASSLVASGGTDTQYF. The DNA for the CDR3 is TGCGCCAGCAGCTTGGTGGCTAGCGGTGGCACAGATACGCAGTATTTT.

The rearrangement uses TRBV6-6 and TRBJ1-4; 8 bases match TRBD1. V lost 6 bases to trimming and J lost 2 bases; unmatched junction nucleotides: 5. Germline V gives CDR1 MNHNY, CDR2 SVGAGI (reference sequence). This CDR3 is 15 amino acids long. The chain's CDR3 is CASRTGGTTNEKLFF. CDR3 sequence (DNA): TGTGCCAGCAGAACAGGGGGGACGACTAATGAAAAACTGTTTTTT.

The chain is built from TRBV5-5 and TRBJ2-1; D is ambiguous. V was trimmed by 1 base and J by 0 bases, leaving 14 bases between them. The CDR3 contains 17 residues. CDR1 is SGHKS and CDR2 is YYEKEE in the germline V gene (reference sequence). The CDR3 is CASSLQWTRSSYNEQFF. DNA for the CDR3: TGTGCCAGCAGCTTGCAGTGGACCCGAAGCTCCTACAATGAGCAGTTCTTC.

The rearrangement joins TRBV28 to TRBJ2-7, with a tentative D call TRBD1 (6 bases). V lost 8 bases, J lost 3 bases, and 11 bases lay in between. Germline V gene lookup returns CDR1 MDHEN and CDR2 SYDVKM. There are 12 residues in the CDR3. CDR3 sequence reads: CASQGIYYEQYF. CDR3 nucleotides: TGTGCCAGCCAGGGGATTTACTACGAGCAGTACTTC.

Regarding this clone: Other DNA sequences in this specimen translate into the identical CDR3. The chain couples TRBV5-1 to TRBJ2-3, with D possibly TRBD2 on 5 matching bases. The V and J ends lost 0 bases and 2 bases respectively, with 13 bases between them. The CDR3 length is 16 residues. Germline CDR1 reads SGHRS; CDR2 reads YFSETQ. Here the CDR3 reads CASSLVGGSSTDTQYF. As DNA, the CDR3 is TGCGCCAGCAGCTTGGTGGGTGGGAGTTCCACAGATACGCAGTATTTT.

The chain employs TRBV2 and TRBJ2-7; 13 bases align to TRBD2. The junction had 10 bases not matched to a gene; V was cut back by 7 bases and J by 4 bases. In germline, CDR1 is SNHLY, CDR2 FYNNEI. The CDR3 runs 16 residues. The CDR3, as DNA: TGTGCCAGCACGGGACTAGCGGGATTGATGGGGTACGAGCAGTACTTC. Protein sequence: CASTGLAGLMGYEQYF.